The present T cell receptor beta chain was sequenced within a study of T cell responses to AZD1222 COVID-19 vaccine. Concerning this clone: Antigen specificity is unknown.

General study points: The breadth and depth of Spike-specific TCRs increased once two AZD1222 doses had been given. Baseline serology detected seropositivity in only 6 or 7 AZD1222 recipients. It should be noted that donors were predominantly white British and more often female, and clonal diversity was possibly underestimated.

Sequencing was performed with immunoSEQ multiplex PCR; in TCRdb, only in-frame clones are kept and a portion is missing. The table records 95,000 to 100,000 clones, 85% to 90% of them present only once. The source is an adult who received the AZD1222 COVID-19 vaccine. Here the sequenced sample was peripheral blood, taken 28 days after the second AZD1222 dose.

CDR3 sequence (DNA): TGTGCCAGTAGAGAGACTTACCCAGGGGAGGTCTACGAGCAGTACTTC. This codes for CASRETYPGEVYEQYF. The gene calls are TRBV19 and TRBJ2-7, with D tentatively TRBD1 or TRBD2 (6 bases each). Trimming removed 6 bases at V and 3 bases at J, with 21 bases between. The CDR3 contains 16 residues. Germline assignment: CDR1 LNHDA and CDR2 SQIVND (reference sequence).